Each of the 18 T cell receptor beta chains below was sequenced from the same sample in a study of cytomegalovirus exposure and HLA in healthy donors (dated by TCRdb to about 2017). Library method: the immunoSEQ multiplex PCR assay. For the multiplex PCR, a mixture combining 60 forward primers for TCR Vbeta segments and 13 reverse primers for TCR Jbeta segments was used. TCRdb limited this immuneACCESS table to in-frame rearrangements with V and J called. A share of clones is missing; checked studies link under half to unresolved V genes, and the rest is unexplained. Within this sample are 200,000 to 300,000 clones, with around 83% of them counted one time only. The top ten constitute around 0.23% of the sample. Sequencing input: PBMCs. The source is a girl aged 2 to 9 in good health and CMV-seronegative.

The rearrangement links TRBV7-8 to TRBJ2-2; maybe TRBD2 (5 bases). CDR1 SGHVS and CDR2 FQNEAQ come from the germline V gene. V was pared by 3 bases and J by 1 base, with 6 bases between. This CDR3 has 14 residues. CDR3 bases: TGTGCCAGCAGCTTGAGCGGGAACACCGGGGAGCTGTTTTTT. Translated: CASSLSGNTGELFF.

This clone was seen just once. The gene calls are TRBV5-8 and TRBJ2-3, with 9 bases matching TRBD1. CDR1 SGHTS and CDR2 YDEGEE come from the germline V gene. The junction had 0 bases not matched to a gene; V was cut back by 3 bases and J by 1 base. This CDR3 has 14 residues. In DNA, the CDR3 is TGTGCCAGCAGCTGGACAGGGGGCACAGATACGCAGTATTTT. Translation gives CASSWTGGTDTQYF.

The rearrangement uses TRBV4-2 and TRBJ1-5; the D is unclear. Trimming stripped 4 bases from V and 0 bases from J, with 7 bases between. There are 14 residues in the CDR3. CDR1 LGHNA and CDR2 YNFKEQ come from the germline V gene. The CDR3 nucleotides read TGTGCCAGCAGCCCAGGAAGTAGCAATCAGCCCCAGCATTTT. Encoded protein: CASSPGSSNQPQHF.

The rearrangement joins TRBV5-6 to TRBJ2-7; 8 positions match TRBD2. Losses at the gene ends were 2 bases for V and 0 bases for J; bases not matched to a gene: 10. Germline CDR1 reads SGHDT; CDR2 reads YYEEEE. This CDR3 region has 17 residues. The CDR3 DNA reads as TGTGCCAGCAGCTTCTATGGCAGCGGGACTAGCTCCTACGAGCAGTACTTC. Translated: CASSFYGSGTSSYEQYF. Complete variable domain (other parts from reference TRBV5-6 and TRBJ2-7): DAGVTQSPTHLIKTRGQQVTLRCSPKSGHDTVSWYQQALGQGPQFIFQYYEEEERQRGNFPDRFSGHQFPNYSSELNVNALLLGDSALYLCASSFYGSGTSSYEQYFGPGTRLTVT.

The chain links TRBV10-3 to TRBJ2-3; 12 bases fit TRBD2. The CDR3 length is 16 residues. The germline CDR1 and CDR2 sequences are ENHRY and SYGVKD. The J segment lost 5 bases and the V segment lost 4 bases, leaving 7 bases of the junction unmatched. Here the CDR3 reads CAISGQTSGGLDTQYF. The CDR3 bases are TGTGCCATCAGTGGTCAGACTAGCGGGGGACTAGATACGCAGTATTTT.

The chain is built from TRBV27 and TRBJ1-2; D is perhaps TRBD1 (5 bases). V lost 1 base and J lost 6, with 15 bases in between. CDR1 MNHEY and CDR2 SMNVEV come from the germline V gene (reference sequence). CDR3 size: 15 residues. The CDR3 protein is CASSLYGQKGDGYTF. CDR3 nucleotide sequence: TGTGCCAGCAGTTTATATGGACAAAAAGGGGATGGCTACACCTTC.

The chain is built from TRBV11-2 and TRBJ1-1; D not resolved. V dropped 1 base and J dropped 3 bases, with 6 bases sitting between them. CDR3 length: 13 amino acids. Germline V gene data show CDR1 as SGHAT and CDR2 as FQNNGV. This CDR3 is CASSLGQYTEAFF. CDR3 in DNA: TGTGCCAGCAGCTTAGGGCAGTACACTGAAGCTTTCTTT.

The chain employs TRBV2 and TRBJ2-5, with a weak D call TRBD2 (7 bases). V gave up 6 bases and J gave up 4 bases, with 18 bases separating them. The germline CDR1 and CDR2 sequences are SNHLY and FYNNEI. The CDR3 runs 15 residues. The CDR3 nucleotides are TGTGCCAGCAGGAGGGGGGGGCCGCTGAGAGAGACCCAGTACTTC. It specifies CASRRGGPLRETQYF.

V is TRBV6-5 and J is TRBJ2-7, with D perhaps matching TRBD1 (6 bases). The CDR3 contains 14 residues. The germline gives CDR1 MNHEY, CDR2 SVGAGI. Trimming took 0 bases from V and 2 from J, leaving 8 bases between them. CDR3 DNA sequence: TGTGCCAGCAGTTACTCAACAGGGCCCTACGAGCAGTACTTC. Its translation is CASSYSTGPYEQYF.

This clone was counted between two and nine times. This sequence joins TRBV6-5 and TRBJ1-1; the D is unclear. V was trimmed by 2 bases and J by 4 bases, leaving 8 bases between them. The CDR3 runs to 13 residues. From germline, CDR1 is MNHEY and CDR2 SVGAGI. CDR3: CASSYRAGTEAFF. CDR3 DNA sequence: TGTGCCAGCAGTTACAGGGCGGGCACTGAAGCTTTCTTT.

The rearrangement joins TRBV23-1 to TRBJ2-7; 14 bases fit TRBD2. TRBV23-1 is noted as an ORF with a role that remains uncertain. The CDR3 is made up of 14 amino acids. V shed 7 bases and J 5 bases; nucleotides not matched to a gene: 4. The CDR3 reads CASTGTSGSDEQYF. The CDR3 DNA follows: TGCGCCAGCACCGGGACTAGCGGGAGTGACGAGCAGTACTTC.

The V gene is TRBV7-6, the J gene TRBJ2-7; 12 nucleotides line up with TRBD2. This CDR3 comprises 15 residues. Germline CDR1 reads SGHVS; CDR2 reads FNYEAQ. V shed 5 bases and J 2 bases; nucleotides not matched to a gene: 4. The CDR3 region has the DNA TGTGCCAGCAGCCCCCTAGCGGGAGGGCCCTACGAGCAGTACTTC. Residues: CASSPLAGGPYEQYF.

The table lists this clone with a count of one. The chain joins TRBV27 to TRBJ2-6; D not certain. The CDR3 consists of 15 residues. In germline, CDR1 is MNHEY, CDR2 SMNVEV (reference sequence). V lost 6 bases to trimming and J lost 2 bases, with 11 bases between them. The CDR3 reads CASRTQVAGANVLTF. The DNA of the CDR3 is TGTGCCAGCAGGACCCAGGTGGCTGGGGCCAACGTCCTGACTTTC.

The chain joins TRBV19 to TRBJ2-1, with D hard to call. V lost 0 bases to trimming and J lost 4 bases, with 13 bases between them. The CDR3 length is 16 residues. The germline CDR1 and CDR2 sequences are LNHDA and SQIVND (reference sequence). The CDR3 loop reads CASSIDTSSRYNEQFF. The CDR3 bases are TGTGCCAGTAGTATAGATACGTCCTCCAGGTACAATGAGCAGTTCTTC. The full variable domain, in which reference TRBV19 and TRBJ2-1 provide the parts outside the CDR3, is DGGITQSPKYLFRKEGQNVTLSCEQNLNHDAMYWYRQDPGQGLRLIYYSQIVNDFQKGDIAEGYSVSREKKESFPLTVTSAQKNPTAFYLCASSIDTSSRYNEQFFGPGTRLTVL.

The V call is TRBV11-2, the J call TRBJ2-2; D call uncertain. V dropped 1 base and J dropped 0 bases, with 6 bases sitting between them. CDR1 is SGHAT, CDR2 FQNNGV, per germline. The CDR3 consists of 15 residues. The CDR3 sequence: CASSLVRANTGELFF. CDR3 sequence (DNA): TGTGCCAGCAGCTTAGTACGCGCGAACACCGGGGAGCTGTTTTTT.

This chain connects TRBV7-9 to TRBJ1-5; possibly TRBD1 for D (5 bases). There are 16 residues in the CDR3. Looked up from germline, CDR1 is SEHNR and CDR2 is FQNEAQ (reference sequence). Between the trimmed V and J ends, which lost 5 bases and 0 bases, there was a span of 14 bases. The CDR3 loop is CASSLGGLSSNQPQHF. The DNA of the CDR3 is TGTGCCAGCAGCCTGGGGGGACTTTCTAGCAATCAGCCCCAGCATTTT.

The chain links TRBV7-2 to TRBJ1-5; D is undetermined. This CDR3 has 14 residues. Germline CDR1 reads SGHTA; CDR2 reads FQGNSA. The germline V and J ends were trimmed by 5 bases and 5 bases, with 13 bases remaining between them. DNA of the CDR3: TGTGCCAGCAGCCCCGCGGGTTGGGATCAGCCCCAGCATTTT. It codes for CASSPAGWDQPQHF.

The rearrangement links TRBV5-1 to TRBJ2-3; D remains ambiguous. The CDR3 runs 14 residues. Deletions cut 1 base from V and 2 bases from J, with 8 bases between. Germline CDR1 is SGHRS and CDR2 is YFSETQ. CDR3 region: CASSLLRATDTQYF. CDR3 in DNA: TGCGCCAGCAGCTTGTTGCGAGCCACAGATACGCAGTATTTT.